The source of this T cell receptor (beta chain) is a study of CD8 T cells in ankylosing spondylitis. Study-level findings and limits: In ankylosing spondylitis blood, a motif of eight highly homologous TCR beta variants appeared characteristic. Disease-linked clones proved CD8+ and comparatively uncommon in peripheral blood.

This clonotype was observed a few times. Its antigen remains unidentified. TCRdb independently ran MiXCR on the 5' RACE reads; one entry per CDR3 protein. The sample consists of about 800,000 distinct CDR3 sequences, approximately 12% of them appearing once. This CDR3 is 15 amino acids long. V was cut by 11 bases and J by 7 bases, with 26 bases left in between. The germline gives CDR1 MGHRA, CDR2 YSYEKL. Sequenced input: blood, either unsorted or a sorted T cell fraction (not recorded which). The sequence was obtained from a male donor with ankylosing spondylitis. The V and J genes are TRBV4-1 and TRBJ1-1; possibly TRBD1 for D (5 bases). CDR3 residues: CAVSQGVGQGNEAFF. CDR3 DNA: TGCGCCGTCAGCCAAGGGGTCGGGCAGGGTAATGAAGCTTTCTTT.